Following are 24 T cell receptor beta chains from one sample sequenced in a study of T cell responses to AZD1222 COVID-19 vaccine (dated by TCRdb to the early 2020s). The method behind the library was the immunoSEQ multiplex PCR assay. Entries here come from immuneACCESS through TCRdb and include only in-frame sequences with V and J called. Some clones fail to appear in such tables; in the studies checked, an unresolved V gene covers under half of the shortfall, and the cause of the remainder is unknown. Within this sample are 250,000 to 300,000 clones, with 85% to 95% of them counted one time only. The ten largest clones add up to less than 0.65% of the sample. Explained via the paper, the time point label denotes: about 28 days (+/-7) after the second vaccine dose. The sample here was peripheral blood, taken 28 days after the second AZD1222 dose. The receptors stem from an adult who received the AZD1222 COVID-19 vaccine.

This clone was recorded only once. The chain combines TRBV3-1 (or the pseudogene TRBV3-2) with TRBJ1-1; D is unclear. The CDR3 runs to 13 residues. V was clipped by 1 base and J by 6 bases, with 9 bases between them. The germline gives CDR1 LGHDT, CDR2 YNNKEL (reference sequence). CDR3 bases: TGTGCCAGCAGCCAAGGGTCACCCCCTGAAGCTTTCTTT. Amino acid sequence: CASSQGSPPEAFF.

The rearrangement joins TRBV2 to TRBJ2-1; the D gene is possibly TRBD2 (7 bases). Germline CDR1 SNHLY, CDR2 FYNNEI. This CDR3 region has 15 residues. V was trimmed by 3 bases and J by 7 bases, leaving 16 bases between them. CDR3 protein: CASSEAEGGQNEQFF. Here the CDR3 DNA reads TGTGCCAGCAGTGAGGCGGAGGGGGGGCAGAATGAGCAGTTCTTC.

This sequence joins TRBV5-1 and TRBJ2-7; 10 bases are shared with TRBD2. The CDR3 has 16 amino acids. In germline, CDR1 is SGHRS, CDR2 YFSETQ. V gave up 4 bases and J gave up 3 bases; unmatched junction bases: 10. The CDR3 loop is CASSPRASGRVYEQYF. In DNA, the CDR3 is TGCGCCAGCAGCCCTCGGGCTAGCGGGAGAGTCTACGAGCAGTACTTC.

This chain connects TRBV6-5 to TRBJ1-2; D is unresolved. The CDR3 runs 13 residues. V was pared by 5 bases and J by 6 bases, with 13 bases between. Germline-derived CDR1 and CDR2 are MNHEY and SVGAGI. The chain's CDR3 is CASSLDDLDGYTF. The CDR3 nucleotides are TGTGCCAGCAGTCTCGACGATTTGGATGGCTACACCTTC.

V gene TRBV2 combines with J gene TRBJ1-6; no firm D call. V was shortened by 4 bases and J by 3 bases, with 10 bases between the two germline ends. This CDR3 is 15 amino acids long. Germline V gene data show CDR1 as SNHLY and CDR2 as FYNNEI. In nucleotides, the CDR3 is TGTGCCAGCAGTGGGGGATGGGGCTATAATTCACCCCTCCACTTT. Protein product: CASSGGWGYNSPLHF.

The V and J genes are TRBV7-2 and TRBJ2-1; the match to TRBD1 covers 11 bases. J gave up 8 bases and V 3 bases, and 12 bases lay outside the gene matches. The germline CDR1 and CDR2 sequences are SGHTA and FQGNSA. The CDR3 covers 17 residues. DNA for the CDR3: TGTGCCAGCAGCTTCCGACCCCCGGGACAGGGGGACGATGAGCAGTTCTTC. Translated, it gives CASSFRPPGQGDDEQFF.

The genes are TRBV7-2 and TRBJ2-3; TRBD2 agrees at 8 bases. V dropped 5 bases and J dropped 6; count of bases not matched to a gene: 1. The CDR3 is 12 amino acids. Germline CDR1 and CDR2: SGHTA and FQGNSA. The chain's CDR3 is CASSGTRDTQYF. CDR3 sequence (DNA): TGTGCCAGCAGCGGGACTAGGGATACGCAGTATTTT. The full variable domain, in which reference TRBV7-2 and TRBJ2-3 provide the parts outside the CDR3, is GAGVSQSPSNKVTEKGKDVELRCDPISGHTALYWYRQSLGQGLEFLIYFQGNSAPDKSGLPSDRFSAERTGGSVSTLTIQRTQQEDSAVYLCASSGTRDTQYFGPGTRLTVL.

The chain uses TRBV28 and TRBJ2-5; 10 positions match TRBD2. CDR3 length: 14 residues. CDR1 and CDR2 from the germline V gene are MDHEN and SYDVKM. Trimming took 4 bases from V and 3 from J; bases not matched to a gene: 2. Here the CDR3 DNA reads TGTGCCAGCAGTTCCACTAGCGGGAAAGAGACCCAGTACTTC. Amino acids: CASSSTSGKETQYF.

The chain recombines TRBV4-2 with TRBJ1-5, with 8 bases lining up with TRBD1. With 0 bases clipped from V and 2 bases from J, the junction kept 6 bases outside the gene matches. CDR3 length: 17 amino acids. The germline V gene encodes CDR1 LGHNA and CDR2 YNFKEQ. The CDR3 spells CASSQEAAGGGNQPQHF. The DNA for the CDR3 is TGTGCCAGCAGCCAAGAGGCGGCAGGGGGCGGCAATCAGCCCCAGCATTTT.

V is TRBV6-2 or TRBV6-3 and J is TRBJ2-4; D might be TRBD1 (6 bases). Per the germline V gene, CDR1 is MNHEY and CDR2 is SVGEGT. The CDR3 length is 15 residues. Trimming removed 5 bases at V and 3 bases at J, with 14 bases between. The CDR3 coding sequence is TGTGCCAGCAGTGAGGGGTTCAGGGGCAAAAACATTCAGTACTTC. Residues: CASSEGFRGKNIQYF.

V gene TRBV19 combines with J gene TRBJ2-5; 11 bases map to TRBD1. The CDR3 is 15 residues long. V shed 5 bases, J shed 1 base, and the junction held 3 bases outside the gene matches. Germline V lookup: CDR1 LNHDA, CDR2 SQIVND (reference sequence). The CDR3 nucleotides are TGTGCCAGTAGTCGGACAGGGGGCCTCCAAGAGACCCAGTACTTC. This encodes CASSRTGGLQETQYF. Using reference TRBV19 and TRBJ2-5 for the parts outside the CDR3, the full variable domain is DGGITQSPKYLFRKEGQNVTLSCEQNLNHDAMYWYRQDPGQGLRLIYYSQIVNDFQKGDIAEGYSVSREKKESFPLTVTSAQKNPTAFYLCASSRTGGLQETQYFGPGTRLLVL.

This clone was seen just once. The chain joins TRBV4-2 to TRBJ2-3; D is perhaps TRBD2 (6 bases). Germline V lookup: CDR1 LGHNA, CDR2 YNFKEQ. The CDR3 totals 16 residues. V was trimmed by 0 bases and J by 2 bases, leaving 12 bases between them. CDR3 sequence: CASSQDRETPTDTQYF. The DNA of the CDR3 is TGTGCCAGCAGCCAAGATCGGGAGACCCCCACAGATACGCAGTATTTT.

The rearrangement joins TRBV5-1 to TRBJ1-6; D is ambiguous. V was cut by 3 bases and J by 3 bases, with 16 bases left in between. Germline values: CDR1 SGHRS, CDR2 YFSETQ. CDR3 size: 17 residues. The chain's CDR3 is CASSSGGERSYNSPLHF. The CDR3, as DNA: TGCGCCAGCAGCTCCGGCGGGGAGAGAAGCTATAATTCACCCCTCCACTTT.

The count of this clone is one. CDR3 amino acids: CASSNYRDRVMNTEAFF. Written as DNA, the CDR3 is TGTGCCAGCTCCAACTACCGGGACAGGGTCATGAACACTGAAGCTTTCTTT. J is TRBJ1-1 and V is TRBV18; 9 bases agree with TRBD1. The J segment lost 0 bases and the V segment lost 6 bases, leaving 11 bases of the junction unmatched. The CDR3 contains 17 residues. Germline assignment: CDR1 KGHSH and CDR2 LQKENI. The whole variable domain, remainder taken from reference TRBV18 and TRBJ1-1, is NAGVMQNPRHLVRRRGQEARLRCSPMKGHSHVYWYRQLPEEGLKFMVYLQKENIIDESGMPKERFSAEFPKEGPSILRIQQVVRGDSAAYFCASSNYRDRVMNTEAFFGQGTRLTVV.

This chain uses TRBV10-3 with TRBJ2-1, with a weak D call TRBD2 (6 bases). V gave up 4 bases and J gave up 8 bases, with 6 bases separating them. This CDR3 has 11 residues. CDR1 and CDR2 (germline): ENHRY, SYGVKD. CDR3 DNA: TGTGCCATCAGTGGGAGGGATGAGCAGTTCTTC. Translated: CAISGRDEQFF.

This sequence joins TRBV19 and TRBJ1-5; 11 bases are shared with TRBD1. The V gene end was trimmed by 4 bases and the J gene end by 0 bases; junction bases not matched to a gene: 5. The CDR3 runs 17 residues. Germline V gene data show CDR1 as LNHDA and CDR2 as SQIVND (reference sequence). The CDR3 loop is CASSTRTGGNSNQPQHF. Written as DNA, the CDR3 is TGTGCCAGTAGTACCCGGACAGGGGGCAATAGCAATCAGCCCCAGCATTTT. The full variable domain, with the rest looked up from reference TRBV19 and TRBJ1-5, is DGGITQSPKYLFRKEGQNVTLSCEQNLNHDAMYWYRQDPGQGLRLIYYSQIVNDFQKGDIAEGYSVSREKKESFPLTVTSAQKNPTAFYLCASSTRTGGNSNQPQHFGDGTRLSIL.

The CDR3 DNA reads TGTGCCAGCAGTTTAGCGGATACCACTGAAGCTTTCTTT. Its translation: CASSLADTTEAFF. The rearrangement uses TRBV27 and TRBJ1-1, with D hard to call. This CDR3 is built from 13 residues. CDR1 is MNHEY, CDR2 SMNVEV, per germline (reference sequence). Trimming removed 2 bases at V and 4 bases at J, with 8 bases between.

The chain employs TRBV6-2 or TRBV6-3 and TRBJ1-4; 7 bases are shared with TRBD1. Germline V CDR1 and CDR2: MNHEY, SVGEGT. V dropped 5 bases and J dropped 8; count of bases not matched to a gene: 8. CDR3 length: 14 residues. CDR3 amino acids: CASSIRQGNEKLFF. The CDR3, as DNA: TGTGCCAGCAGTATCCGACAGGGAAACGAAAAACTGTTTTTT.

The genes are TRBV10-3 and TRBJ2-7, with 9 bases identical to TRBD2. Germline CDR1 ENHRY, CDR2 SYGVKD. V shed 3 bases, J shed 2 bases, and the junction held 5 bases outside the gene matches. The CDR3 loop spans 15 amino acids. The CDR3 reads CAISEGGRVPYEQYF. Here the CDR3 DNA reads TGTGCCATCAGTGAAGGCGGGAGGGTCCCCTACGAGCAGTACTTC.

The chain recombines TRBV28 with TRBJ1-3; weak D call: TRBD1 (6 bases). The CDR3 spans 16 residues. Germline CDR1 MDHEN, CDR2 SYDVKM. The V and J ends lost 7 bases and 0 bases respectively, with 16 bases between them. CDR3 sequence reads: CASTTPGGLSGNTIYF. CDR3 in DNA: TGTGCCAGCACTACCCCGGGGGGGCTCTCTGGAAACACCATATATTTT.

The J gene is TRBJ1-2, the V gene TRBV11-2; D is ambiguous. Trimming shortened V by 3 bases and J by 4 bases, and 6 bases separated the two germline ends. The germline V gene encodes CDR1 SGHAT and CDR2 FQNNGV. The CDR3 sequence is 12 residues long. DNA of the CDR3: TGTGCCAGCAGCTTTAACAGCTATGGCTACACCTTC. Its translation is CASSFNSYGYTF.

The J gene is TRBJ2-1, the V gene TRBV9; no clear D gene. Trimming removed 0 bases at V and 2 bases at J, with 15 bases between. Per the germline V gene, CDR1 is SGDLS and CDR2 is YYNGEE. This CDR3 comprises 17 residues. CDR3 amino acids: CASSVAPIRVAYNEQFF. The CDR3 coding sequence is TGTGCCAGCAGCGTAGCCCCCATTAGGGTCGCCTACAATGAGCAGTTCTTC.

J is TRBJ1-1 and V is TRBV4-1; a weak D match, TRBD1 (6 bases). The germline V gene encodes CDR1 MGHRA and CDR2 YSYEKL. Trimming removed 0 bases from V and 7 bases from J, with 12 bases in between. CDR3 length: 14 residues. CDR3 DNA: TGCGCCAGCAGCCAAGAGGGCGGGGGCGTTGAAGCTTTCTTT. It encodes CASSQEGGGVEAFF.

The chain uses TRBV6-5 and TRBJ2-1, with a weak D call TRBD2 (5 bases). V was shortened by 2 bases and J by 10 bases, with 15 bases between the two germline ends. CDR3 length equals 14 residues. Germline CDR1 MNHEY, CDR2 SVGAGI. CDR3 residues: CASSYRLGEREQFF. The CDR3, as DNA: TGTGCCAGCAGTTACCGTCTGGGAGAACGAGAGCAGTTCTTC.